These 24 T cell receptor beta chains came from one sample sequenced in a study of graft-versus-host responses after intestinal transplantation. Their antigens remain unidentified. Profiling relied on immunoSEQ multiplex PCR, and the TCRdb table lists in-frame clones only, not all of them. The sample yields about 110,000 clones, roughly nine tenths seen once. This specimen was unstimulated CD4+ T cells sorted from spleen or lymph node cells, taken before transplant. These receptors were collected from a human donor who was the organ donor for an intestinal transplant.

This rearrangement joins TRBV6-5 to TRBJ2-7; D may correspond to TRBD1 or TRBD2 (5 bases each). Germline assignment: CDR1 MNHEY and CDR2 SVGAGI. The CDR3 extends over 14 amino acids. V was cut by 4 bases and J by 2 bases, with 12 bases left in between. The CDR3 coding sequence is TGTGCCAGCAGTTCGGAGGACAAGCCCTACGAGCAGTACTTC. Amino acids: CASSSEDKPYEQYF.

The chain carries TRBV28 and TRBJ2-1; a possible D gene is TRBD2 (5 bases). Germline CDR1 and CDR2: MDHEN and SYDVKM. This CDR3 contains 18 residues. V was pared by 6 bases and J by 0 bases, with 21 bases between. This CDR3 reads CASRPWGRRGSSYNEQFF. CDR3 nucleotide sequence: TGTGCCAGCAGGCCATGGGGTCGACGAGGGAGCTCCTACAATGAGCAGTTCTTC.

Worth noting for this clone: Other nucleotide sequences from this sample produce the same CDR3. The V call is TRBV9, the J call TRBJ2-3, with D perhaps matching TRBD2 (6 bases). Deletions cut 0 bases from V and 4 bases from J, with 9 bases between. CDR1 is SGDLS, CDR2 YYNGEE, per germline. The CDR3 is made up of 14 amino acids. In DNA form, the CDR3 reads TGTGCCAGCAGCGTAGGTTTAGCGGCAGATACGCAGTATTTT. It codes for CASSVGLAADTQYF.

This chain uses TRBV5-6 with TRBJ1-1; D ambiguous. The CDR3 consists of 12 residues. V was cut by 0 bases and J by 10 bases, with 10 bases left in between. From germline, CDR1 is SGHDT and CDR2 YYEEEE. In nucleotides, the CDR3 is TGTGCCAGCAGCTTGGAAGGGTGGGGAGCTTTCTTT. Translation: CASSLEGWGAFF.

V gene TRBV7-2 combines with J gene TRBJ2-3; D ambiguous. Germline V gene data show CDR1 as SGHTA and CDR2 as FQGNSA. V lost 5 bases to trimming and J lost 2 bases, with 5 bases between them. The CDR3 spans 12 residues. The CDR3 is CASSTNTDTQYF. In DNA, the CDR3 is TGTGCCAGCAGCACCAACACAGATACGCAGTATTTT.

This sequence joins TRBV11-2 and TRBJ2-1; D possibly corresponds to TRBD2 (6 bases). Germline values: CDR1 SGHAT, CDR2 FQNNGV. This CDR3 has 17 amino acids. Trimming removed 5 bases from V and 8 bases from J, with 25 bases in between. The CDR3: CASSLASLREPRDEQFF. The CDR3 nucleotides read TGTGCCAGCAGCCTAGCTTCTCTGCGGGAACCCAGGGATGAGCAGTTCTTC.

This clone showed up just once. This chain connects TRBV2 to TRBJ2-7; TRBD1 matches at 8 bases. Germline CDR1 and CDR2: SNHLY and FYNNEI. J lost 7 bases, V lost 6 bases, and 11 bases had no gene match. There are 14 residues in the CDR3. The CDR3 loop reads CASSPFRGLWEQYF. CDR3 coding DNA: TGTGCCAGCAGCCCGTTCAGGGGGCTCTGGGAGCAGTACTTC. Full variable domain (outside the CDR3, taken from reference TRBV2 and TRBJ2-7): EPEVTQTPSHQVTQMGQEVILRCVPISNHLYFYWYRQILGQKVEFLVSFYNNEISEKSEIFDDQFSVERPDGSNFTLKIRSTKLEDSAMYFCASSPFRGLWEQYFGPGTRLTVT.

This chain links TRBV9 with TRBJ2-7; 11 bases line up with TRBD2. Trimming removed 4 bases from V and 0 bases from J; junction bases left unmatched: 3. The CDR3 extends over 15 amino acids. Germline assignment: CDR1 SGDLS and CDR2 YYNGEE. CDR3 in amino acids: CASSQGLAGSYEQYF. In DNA form, the CDR3 reads TGTGCCAGCAGCCAAGGACTAGCGGGCTCCTACGAGCAGTACTTC.

As regards this clone: The same CDR3 also results from other DNA sequences found in this sample. The V gene is TRBV19, the J gene TRBJ1-5; the D gene is possibly TRBD1 (5 bases). Trimming removed 5 bases at V and 2 bases at J, with 7 bases between. CDR3 size: 13 residues. Germline assignment: CDR1 LNHDA and CDR2 SQIVND (reference sequence). CDR3 bases: TGTGCCAGTAGTGGGGGGGGCAATCAGCCCCAGCATTTT. As protein: CASSGGGNQPQHF.

Note on this clone: The junction shows a germline mismatch at one end, possibly a read error. This chain uses TRBV6-1 with TRBJ1-5; weak D call: TRBD1 (5 bases). This CDR3 has 16 residues. Germline CDR1 and CDR2: MNHNS and SASEGT. This chain's CDR3 is CASREDGTGSFQPQHF. The CDR3 nucleotides are TGTGCCAGCAGAGAAGACGGGACGGGCTCATTTCAGCCCCAGCATTTT.

The V gene is TRBV5-6, the J gene TRBJ2-7, with 8 positions matching TRBD2. This CDR3 has 15 residues. CDR1 is SGHDT and CDR2 is YYEEEE in the germline V gene. V was pared by 4 bases and J by 3 bases, with 9 bases of the junction left unmatched. For the CDR3, the DNA is TGTGCCAGCAGCCCCCCGGTAGCGGGACTCTACGAGCAGTACTTC. Its protein product is CASSPPVAGLYEQYF.

V usage is TRBV5-4 and J usage is TRBJ2-3; D unclear. CDR1 is SGHNT and CDR2 is YYREEE in the germline V gene (reference sequence). The CDR3 has 12 amino acids. Trimming cost V 4 bases and J 1 base, with 4 bases left between them. The CDR3 region is CASSRRTDTQYF. The CDR3 DNA reads TGTGCCAGCAGCCGACGCACAGATACGCAGTATTTT. Full variable domain (remainder filled in from reference TRBV5-4 and TRBJ2-3): ETGVTQSPTHLIKTRGQQVTLRCSSQSGHNTVSWYQQALGQGPQFIFQYYREEENGRGNFPPRFSGLQFPNYSSELNVNALELDDSALYLCASSRRTDTQYFGPGTRLTVL.

V gene TRBV19 combines with J gene TRBJ1-4, with D maybe TRBD1 (5 bases). Between the trimmed V and J ends, which lost 7 bases and 3 bases, there was a span of 12 bases. Germline CDR1 LNHDA, CDR2 SQIVND (reference sequence). The CDR3 contains 14 residues. The CDR3 loop reads CASTRDRANEKLFF. CDR3 DNA sequence: TGTGCCAGTACCAGGGACCGAGCTAATGAAAAACTGTTTTTT. Full variable domain (rest looked up from reference TRBV19 and TRBJ1-4): DGGITQSPKYLFRKEGQNVTLSCEQNLNHDAMYWYRQDPGQGLRLIYYSQIVNDFQKGDIAEGYSVSREKKESFPLTVTSAQKNPTAFYLCASTRDRANEKLFFGSGTQLSVL.

The chain joins TRBV7-8 to TRBJ2-7; possible D gene TRBD2, 5 bases. This CDR3 region has 13 residues. CDR1 is SGHVS and CDR2 is FQNEAQ in the germline V gene. V was shortened by 2 bases and J by 7 bases, with 12 bases between the two germline ends. The DNA for the CDR3 is TGTGCCAGCAGCTTACCGTCCTCGGGGGAGCAGTACTTC. Translated: CASSLPSSGEQYF.

Only one count was recorded for this clone. The chain employs TRBV4-2 and TRBJ1-4; D is perhaps TRBD1 (5 bases). The length of the CDR3 is 14 residues. Trimming cost V 5 bases and J 10 bases, with 17 bases left between them. Germline V gene lookup returns CDR1 LGHNA and CDR2 YNFKEQ. In DNA, the CDR3 is TGTGCCAGCAGCTTGGACGGATCGGGGGGAAAACTGTTTTTT. Protein sequence: CASSLDGSGGKLFF.

The V gene is TRBV5-5, the J gene TRBJ2-1; D might be TRBD1 (5 bases). The germline CDR1 and CDR2 sequences are SGHKS and YYEKEE (reference sequence). V was trimmed by 1 base and J by 0 bases, leaving 8 bases between them. The length of the CDR3 is 15 residues. This CDR3 is CASSLTGDSYNEQFF. For the CDR3, the DNA is TGTGCCAGCAGCTTGACAGGAGACTCCTACAATGAGCAGTTCTTC.

The chain combines TRBV11-2 with TRBJ2-7; D call uncertain. This CDR3 contains 15 residues. Germline V lookup: CDR1 SGHAT, CDR2 FQNNGV. Trimming stripped 1 base from V and 0 bases from J, with 10 bases between. The CDR3 DNA reads TGTGCCAGCAGCTTAGTATGGCCGTCCTCCTACGAGCAGTACTTC. This encodes CASSLVWPSSYEQYF.

The CDR3 loop is CASSLLAGVNEQFF. In DNA form, the CDR3 reads TGTGCCAGCAGTCTCCTAGCGGGAGTGAATGAGCAGTTCTTC. The chain recombines TRBV2 with TRBJ2-1; TRBD2 aligns across 10 bases. The CDR3 is 14 residues long. The junction had 5 bases not matched to a gene; V was cut back by 5 bases and J by 7 bases. The germline V gene encodes CDR1 SNHLY and CDR2 FYNNEI.

This chain joins TRBV6-6 and TRBJ1-2; 7 bases are a match to TRBD1. CDR1 and CDR2 from the germline V gene are MNHNY and SVGAGI (reference sequence). The CDR3 is 14 residues long. V gave up 0 bases and J gave up 4 bases; unmatched junction bases: 2. This CDR3 is CASSYSQGTYGYTF. The CDR3 DNA sequence: TGTGCCAGCAGTTACTCACAGGGGACCTATGGCTACACCTTC.

The chain combines TRBV4-3 with TRBJ1-5; possible D gene TRBD1, 5 bases. There are 15 residues in the CDR3. V was shortened by 8 bases and J by 1 base, with 15 bases between the two germline ends. CDR1 and CDR2 (germline): LGHNA, YSLEER. The chain's CDR3 is CASRPGLSSNQPQHF. Here the CDR3 DNA reads TGCGCCAGCCGCCCGGGACTTTCGAGCAATCAGCCCCAGCATTTT.

The rearrangement links TRBV6-1 to TRBJ2-7; D is perhaps TRBD2 (6 bases). Germline-derived CDR1 and CDR2 are MNHNS and SASEGT. The CDR3 covers 13 residues. V lost 1 base, J lost 3 bases, and 7 bases lay in between. For the CDR3, the DNA is TGTGCCAGCAGTGAAGGACTAGTCTACGAGCAGTACTTC. It specifies CASSEGLVYEQYF.

V is TRBV21-1 and J is TRBJ2-7; TRBD2, the D gene given by the table, was not confirmed from the DNA. TRBV21-1 is a pseudogene. The length of the CDR3 is 16 residues. The CDR3 is CASSEETSGDTYEQYF. The CDR3 coding sequence is TGTGCCAGCAGCGAAGAGACTAGCGGGGATACCTACGAGCAGTACTTC.

The rearrangement uses TRBV28 and TRBJ2-2; 9 bases line up with TRBD2. CDR3 length: 15 amino acids. Per the germline V gene, CDR1 is MDHEN and CDR2 is SYDVKM. V gave up 6 bases and J gave up 8 bases; unmatched junction bases: 10. In DNA, the CDR3 is TGTGCCAGCAGCTCCCCGGCGGGAGGGCCGGGGGAGCTGTTTTTT. Translation gives CASSSPAGGPGELFF. Full variable domain (rest looked up from reference TRBV28 and TRBJ2-2): DVKVTQSSRYLVKRTGEKVFLECVQDMDHENMFWYRQDPGLGLRLIYFSYDVKMKEKGDIPEGYSVSREKKERFSLILESASTNQTSMYLCASSSPAGGPGELFFGEGSRLTVL.

This sequence joins TRBV19 and TRBJ1-4; D possibly corresponds to TRBD1 (5 bases). The V gene lost 10 bases and the J gene lost 8 bases, with 20 bases spanning the gap. The V gene's germline CDR1 is LNHDA and CDR2 SQIVND (reference sequence). The CDR3 has 14 residues. The CDR3 is CAKILRGCAEKLFF. The CDR3 bases are TGTGCCAAAATACTTAGGGGATGCGCGGAAAAACTGTTTTTT.